One sample yielded the 5 T cell receptor beta chains listed below, sequenced in a study of tumor-infiltrating T cells and Merkel cell polyomavirus. Study-level background: CD8+ T cells recognized the Merkel cell polyomavirus KLL epitope.

Libraries were prepared by immunoSEQ multiplex PCR; TCRdb keeps only in-frame clonotypes and omits some of them. The table lists 20,000 to 25,000 clones, about 85% of them singletons. Every patient's tumor was robustly positive for Merkel cell polyomavirus Large T antigen on immunohistochemistry. Input material: lymph node tissue. These TCRs come from a man aged 50 or older with Merkel cell carcinoma.

This clone was detected once. This chain joins TRBV2 and TRBJ2-1; D remains ambiguous. Germline CDR1 and CDR2: SNHLY and FYNNEI. The CDR3 consists of 14 residues. Trimming shortened V by 2 bases and J by 3 bases, and 8 bases separated the two germline ends. The CDR3 DNA follows: TGTGCCAGCAGTGAACAGGTAGTCTACAATGAGCAGTTCTTC. Amino acids: CASSEQVVYNEQFF.

This clone appeared a single time. This chain connects TRBV19 to TRBJ2-2, with TRBD2 matching 9 bases. The V gene's germline CDR1 is LNHDA and CDR2 SQIVND (reference sequence). The junction had 6 bases not matched to a gene; V was cut back by 1 base and J by 6 bases. The CDR3 totals 16 residues. CDR3 sequence: CASSIAGGRGPGELFF. CDR3 sequence (DNA): TGTGCCAGTAGTATAGCTGGCGGGAGGGGCCCCGGGGAGCTGTTTTTT.

The chain uses TRBV6-4 and TRBJ1-1; 10 nucleotides align to TRBD1. This CDR3 spans 12 amino acids. Germline CDR1 and CDR2: MRHNA and SNTAGT. V gave up 6 bases and J gave up 5 bases; unmatched junction bases: 0. CDR3 sequence: CASRGQGTEAFF. The CDR3 coding sequence is TGTGCCAGCAGGGGACAGGGGACTGAAGCTTTCTTT.

The chain carries TRBV7-3 and TRBJ2-3; 7 positions agree with TRBD2. After removal of 4 bases from V and 2 bases from J, the junction contained 12 bases not matched to a gene. The CDR3 is made up of 17 amino acids. CDR1 is SGHTA and CDR2 is FQGTGA in the germline V gene. CDR3 protein: CASSSHTPGGNTDTQYF. The CDR3 nucleotides are TGTGCCAGCAGCTCCCATACCCCGGGGGGAAACACAGATACGCAGTATTTT. The full variable domain, rest sourced from reference TRBV7-3 and TRBJ2-3, is GAGVSQTPSNKVTEKGKYVELRCDPISGHTALYWYRQSLGQGPEFLIYFQGTGAADDSGLPNDRFFAVRPEGSVSTLKIQRTERGDSAVYLCASSSHTPGGNTDTQYFGPGTRLTVL.

The chain uses TRBV5-1 and TRBJ2-5; D may be TRBD2 (5 bases). The V and J ends lost 4 bases and 5 bases respectively, with 18 bases between them. CDR1 SGHRS and CDR2 YFSETQ come from the germline V gene. The CDR3 runs 15 residues. In nucleotides, the CDR3 is TGCGCCAGCAGCGAGACGACACTCAGGAGGGAGACCCAGTACTTC. Protein product: CASSETTLRRETQYF.